The 2 T cell receptor beta chains given below trace back to one sample, sequenced in a study of vaccination and CD4 T cells after COVID-19. Their cognate antigens are unknown. Treatment indicated: roughly nine-day PBMC culture with coronavirus spike peptide pools or control peptides (ViraFEST assay). Oncomine TCR Beta short-read sequencing was applied to DNA from cultured CD4+ T cells. TCRdb reprocessed the PCR reads with MiXCR, giving one entry per CDR3 protein. The data hold about 25,000 distinct CDR3 sequences, with around 48% observed a single time. Sequencing was performed on CD4+ T cells from blood, cultured in vitro. These receptor sequences come from a human donor who had recovered from COVID-19.

This chain links TRBV6-1 with TRBJ2-1, with 12 bases fitting TRBD1. Germline V gives CDR1 MNHNS, CDR2 SASEGT. Germline trimming cut 5 bases from V and 4 bases from J; bases unmatched to any gene: 3. The length of the CDR3 is 15 residues. The CDR3 sequence is CASSRDRGPYNEQFF. The CDR3 DNA is TGTGCCAGCAGTCGGGACAGGGGGCCTTACAATGAGCAGTTCTTC.

A few counts support this clonotype. The gene calls are TRBV15 and TRBJ1-1, with D possibly matching TRBD1 (6 bases). CDR1 and CDR2 from the germline V gene are LNHNV and YYDKDF (reference sequence). CDR3 length: 16 residues. V gave up 3 bases and J gave up 4 bases, with 18 bases separating them. The CDR3 reads CATSSAAQGRGTEAFF. CDR3 DNA: TGTGCCACCAGCAGTGCCGCACAGGGAAGGGGCACTGAAGCTTTCTTT.